A selection of T cell receptor beta chains follows, all from one sample in a study of OX40 agonist ivuxolimab in advanced cancers. The repertoire was sequenced with immunoSEQ multiplex PCR; TCRdb's copy has only in-frame clones and lacks some. The data hold tens of thousands of clones, with more than 70% observed a single time. The sequences come from CD4+ or CD8+ T cells sorted from blood, collected in a trial of the OX40 agonist ivuxolimab. The receptor source for this set is an adult with an advanced solid tumor such as melanoma, head and neck, liver or kidney cancer. Both conserved end residues are part of each CDR3. Each record gives: V gene, J gene, D gene, clone size, CDR3 DNA, CDR3 protein. D genes are given only for firm matches. Not every row has a clone size; where given, it reads once, few, many or a size class.

>TRBV18|TRBJ2-5|NA|NA
TGTGCCAGCTCACCGAAACAGGGGGGGGAGACCCAGTACTTC
CASSPKQGGETQYF
>TRBV4-3|TRBJ1-2|NA|NA
TGCGCCAGCAGCCAAGAACGAAGCGGCTACACCTTC
CASSQERSGYTF
>TRBV10-3|TRBJ2-7|NA|few
TGTGCCATCAGAGACACCGGCTACGAGCAGTACTTC
CAIRDTGYEQYF
>TRBV18|TRBJ2-5|NA|NA
TGTGCCAGCTCAGAGATGGGGGAGACCCAGTACTTC
CASSEMGETQYF
>TRBV9|TRBJ2-1|NA|NA
TGTGCCAGCAGCGTAAGGGGGGAACTAGTTCGAGTCTACAATGAGCAGTTCTTC
CASSVRGELVRVYNEQFF
>TRBV10-3|TRBJ2-3|TRBD2|NA
TGTGCCATCAGCCCCCGGGGGAGCGGGAGCGGTATGGCCACAGATACGCAGTATTTT
CAISPRGSGSGMATDTQYF
>TRBV19|TRBJ1-5|TRBD1|NA
TGTGCCAGTAAAACGACAGGGGGCTTTTTCAATCAGCCCCAGCATTTT
CASKTTGGFFNQPQHF
>TRBV28|TRBJ1-3|TRBD1|once
TGTGCCAGCAAGAGGGGGCCTCTCTCTGGAAACACCATATATTTT
CASKRGPLSGNTIYF
>TRBV19|TRBJ2-3|NA|once
TGTGCCAGTAGTGCACAGGGCTTCACAGATACGCAGTATTTT
CASSAQGFTDTQYF
>TRBV11-2|TRBJ2-1|TRBD2|NA
TGTGCCAGCAGCTCGGGACTACCTTTTGATGAGCAGTTCTTC
CASSSGLPFDEQFF
>TRBV10-2|TRBJ1-2|TRBD1|NA
TGCGCCAGCAGTGGAACCGGGACAGGGGCTTTGCGTGGCGGCTATGGCTACACCTTC
CASSGTGTGALRGGYGYTF
>TRBV5-5|TRBJ2-5|TRBD2|NA
TGTGCCAGCAGCCGTGAAATAAGGTCCTGCGGGGGAGAGACCCAGTACTTC
CASSREIRSCGGETQYF
>TRBV5-4|TRBJ1-3|NA|once
TGTGCCAGCAGCTTAGGTCTGGAAAACACCATATATTTT
CASSLGLENTIYF
>TRBV27|TRBJ2-3|NA|NA
TGTGCCAGCGGCGGACCCAGAGTCACAGATACGCAGTATTTT
CASGGPRVTDTQYF
>TRBV5-1|TRBJ2-7|NA|NA
TGCGCCAGCAGCTTGGGGGTGATGCGGGACGGGCGGTACGAGCAGTACTTC
CASSLGVMRDGRYEQYF
>TRBV5-4|TRBJ2-1|NA|NA
TGTGCCAGCAGACCACGCTTTGGGGCTTTGGACAATGAGCAGTTCTTC
CASRPRFGALDNEQFF
>TRBV19|TRBJ2-6|NA|NA
TGTGCCAGTAGTAACAGGGCGGATGGGGCCAACGTCCTGACTTTC
CASSNRADGANVLTF
>TRBV7-3|TRBJ2-5|NA|NA
TGTGCCAGCAGCTTATCGGGCAGGGGCGAAGGTTTTGGGGGAGAGACCCAGTACTTC
CASSLSGRGEGFGGETQYF
>TRBV5-5|TRBJ2-5|TRBD1|few
TGTGCCAGCAGCTTGGCAGGGGGAGAGACCCAGTACTTC
CASSLAGGETQYF
>TRBV18|TRBJ2-1|NA|NA
TGTGCCAGCTCACCACGCTCGGGAGTGGGCAATGAGCAGTTCTTC
CASSPRSGVGNEQFF
>TRBV11-2|TRBJ1-3|TRBD1|NA
TGTGCCAGCAGCATAGGACAGGGGGTATCTGGAAACACCATATATTTT
CASSIGQGVSGNTIYF
>TRBV2|TRBJ1-2|NA|few
TGTGCCAGCAGTGAAGAACAGGGCTATGGCTACACCTTC
CASSEEQGYGYTF
>TRBV29-1|TRBJ1-2|NA|NA
TGCAGCGTTGATATGGGCAAGTCAGGTCTATTCAATGGCTACACCTTC
CSVDMGKSGLFNGYTF
>TRBV18|TRBJ2-7|NA|NA
TGTGCCAGCTCACCACTGGCAGGCCAAGGAGAGCAGTACTTC
CASSPLAGQGEQYF
>TRBV7-8|TRBJ1-3|TRBD1|once
TGTGCCAGCAGTGGGACAGGGGGTTCTGGAAACACCATATATTTT
CASSGTGGSGNTIYF
>TRBV6-1|TRBJ1-3|NA|NA
TGTGCCAGCAGGCCTGGGACCGGCTCTGGAAACACCATATATTTT
CASRPGTGSGNTIYF
>TRBV7-6|TRBJ2-1|TRBD1|NA
TGTGCCAGCAGCACCGGGACAGGGGGGAACAATGAGCAGTTCTTC
CASSTGTGGNNEQFF
>TRBV6-5|TRBJ1-5|NA|NA
TGTGCCAGCAGTTACGGGCAGGGTCGCCAGCCCCAGCATTTT
CASSYGQGRQPQHF
>TRBV5-6|TRBJ2-5|NA|NA
TGTGCCAGCAGCCCCGGGGGTTTAATGGGCATACAAGAGACCCAGTACTTC
CASSPGGLMGIQETQYF
>TRBV5-6|TRBJ2-7|TRBD1|NA
TGTGCCAGCAGCACACGTCGACAGGGGGATCTCTACGAGCAGTACTTC
CASSTRRQGDLYEQYF
>TRBV18|TRBJ1-2|NA|NA
TGTGCCAGTGTAACGGGGACGGAGAACTATGGCTACACCTTC
CASVTGTENYGYTF
>TRBV27|TRBJ2-5|NA|NA
TGTGCCAGCAGCTCCAACTTGGGGGGGACCCAGTACTTC
CASSSNLGGTQYF
>TRBV5-1|TRBJ1-4|NA|NA
TGCGCCAGCAGCTTGGCCCCAGGGGAAACTAATGAAAAACTGTTTTTT
CASSLAPGETNEKLFF
>TRBV7-8|TRBJ2-7|NA|NA
TGTGCCAGCAGCTTAGGGACTAATACCTACGAGCAGTACTTC
CASSLGTNTYEQYF
>TRBV2|TRBJ1-6|NA|NA
TGTGCCAGCAGTGAGACAGGAGGCACACCCCTCCACTTT
CASSETGGTPLHF
>TRBV28|TRBJ1-2|TRBD1|NA
TGTGCCAGCAGCCCCGGGACAGGGAACTATGGCTACACCTTC
CASSPGTGNYGYTF
>TRBV6-6|TRBJ1-2|NA|few
TGTGCCAGCAGTTACGGTGGGACGGCTAACGATGGCTACACCTTC
CASSYGGTANDGYTF
>TRBV25-1|TRBJ1-2|NA|NA
TGTGCCAGCAGTGAATTAGGTGGGGCTGTAGGCTACACCTTC
CASSELGGAVGYTF
>TRBV18|TRBJ1-2|NA|NA
TGTGCCAGCTCACCATACCGGCAGACAACACATGGCTACACCTTC
CASSPYRQTTHGYTF
>TRBV6-1|TRBJ1-1|NA|NA
TGTGCCAGCAGTGGGGGACGCCTGAACACTGAAGCTTTCTTT
CASSGGRLNTEAFF
>TRBV5-1|TRBJ1-1|NA|NA
TGCGCCAGCAGCTTGGATGGGGGGCTACGAACTGAAGCTTTCTTT
CASSLDGGLRTEAFF
>TRBV6-1|TRBJ2-3|NA|NA
TGTGCCAGCAGCATTATTGGCGTGGATACGCAGTATTTT
CASSIIGVDTQYF